This T cell receptor (beta chain) appears in the sequencing data of a study of Graves' ophthalmopathy and Graves' hyperthyroidism. Study-level findings and limits: With a specificity of just under 75% and a sensitivity of 60% to 71%, the model predicted ophthalmopathy progression.

In this sample, this clonotype turned up a few times. Its target is unknown. The V gene's germline CDR1 is MNHNY and CDR2 SVGAGI (reference sequence). V lost 6 bases, J lost 0 bases, and 11 bases lay in between. The CDR3 loop spans 14 amino acids. Using RNA transcripts, the TCR beta CDR3 regions were amplified. RT-PCR in the first round used HTBI primers; a second-round multiplex PCR followed. MiXCR was run by TCRdb on the multiplex PCR reads, yielding one entry per CDR3 protein. The sample lists 260,000 or so distinct CDR3 sequences, 45% seen once, with roughly half in the top ten. The chain employs TRBV6-6 and TRBJ1-2; a weak D match, TRBD1 (6 bases). Sequenced sample: peripheral blood. This clonotype was sampled from an adult man with Graves' ophthalmopathy. The CDR3 loop reads CASREGGSNYGYTF. The CDR3 bases are TGTGCCAGCAGGGAGGGGGGGTCTAACTATGGCTACACCTTC.